Presented here are 17 T cell receptor beta chains from one specimen sequenced in a study of blood T cell repertoires in COVID-19 (dated by TCRdb to 2020 to 2022). Library construction relied on the immunoSEQ multiplex PCR assay. TCRdb stores this immuneACCESS table with in-frame sequences only. Part of the clones is absent; in the studies checked, under half of the shortfall reflects unresolved V genes, and no reason is known for the rest. In all, the sample holds 110,000 to 150,000 clones, and 88% of those were seen once. Roughly 10% of the sample is in the top ten clones. The sequencing sample was made of peripheral blood. These receptors originate from a man aged 50-60 years with active or convalescent COVID-19.

The chain employs TRBV11-3 and TRBJ2-3, with TRBD2 matching over 8 bases. The CDR3 is 17 amino acids. Germline V gene sequence: CDR1 SGHNT, CDR2 YENEEA. V trimming: 1 base; J trimming: 0 bases; junction bases outside the gene matches: 6. The CDR3 region has the DNA TGTGCCAGCAGCTTAGCACTCGGGGGGGCTAGCACAGATACGCAGTATTTT. It encodes CASSLALGGASTDTQYF.

The J gene is TRBJ2-7, the V gene TRBV3-1 (or the pseudogene TRBV3-2); 14 positions match TRBD2. From germline, CDR1 is LGHDT and CDR2 YNNKEL (reference sequence). The CDR3 extends over 17 amino acids. After removal of 1 base from V and 0 bases from J, the junction contained 2 bases not matched to a gene. The CDR3 DNA sequence: TGTGCCAGCAGCCAAGGACTAGCGGGAGGGCTCTCCTACGAGCAGTACTTC. Amino acids: CASSQGLAGGLSYEQYF.

The genes are TRBV2 and TRBJ2-3; 10 nucleotides align to TRBD2. The germline gives CDR1 SNHLY, CDR2 FYNNEI. V lost 8 bases and J lost 2; bases outside the gene matches: 4. This CDR3 region has 14 residues. CDR3 in amino acids: CASQLAGNTDTQYF. The CDR3 coding sequence is TGTGCCAGCCAACTAGCGGGGAACACAGATACGCAGTATTTT.

The V and J genes are TRBV27 and TRBJ2-3; 8 bases are a match to TRBD2. The ends lost 7 bases at V and 8 bases at J; junction bases unmatched: 2. Germline V gene sequence: CDR1 MNHEY, CDR2 SMNVEV (reference sequence). The CDR3 consists of 11 residues. The CDR3 DNA is TGTGCCAGCACCCGGGGGGGTACGCAGTATTTT. It specifies CASTRGGTQYF.

The rearrangement links TRBV19 to TRBJ2-5; D is undetermined. Trimming stripped 4 bases from V and 5 bases from J, with 14 bases between. The CDR3 consists of 14 residues. Germline V gene lookup returns CDR1 LNHDA and CDR2 SQIVND (reference sequence). CDR3 bases: TGTGCCAGTAGTACACGACAAGGTGGGGAGACCCAGTACTTC. This encodes CASSTRQGGETQYF.

The rearrangement links TRBV6-8 to TRBJ2-1; 8 bases are shared with TRBD2. The CDR3 is 15 residues long. CDR1 MNHGY and CDR2 SAAAGT come from the germline V gene. V shed 5 bases and J 8 bases; nucleotides not matched to a gene: 11. CDR3 DNA: TGTGCCAGCAGTACAACTAGCGGAGTCATGGATGAGCAGTTCTTC. Translating gives CASSTTSGVMDEQFF.

The chain is built from TRBV5-4 and TRBJ2-1; D perhaps matches TRBD2 (6 bases). Germline V gene sequence: CDR1 SGHNT, CDR2 YYREEE (reference sequence). The CDR3 sequence is 16 residues long. V shed 2 bases and J shed 0 bases, with 12 bases lying between them. CDR3 in amino acids: CASSLGGASSYNEQFF. CDR3 coding DNA: TGTGCCAGCAGCTTAGGAGGGGCCAGCTCCTACAATGAGCAGTTCTTC. Full variable domain (remainder filled in from reference TRBV5-4 and TRBJ2-1): ETGVTQSPTHLIKTRGQQVTLRCSSQSGHNTVSWYQQALGQGPQFIFQYYREEENGRGNFPPRFSGLQFPNYSSELNVNALELDDSALYLCASSLGGASSYNEQFFGPGTRLTVL.

The rearrangement links TRBV5-6 to TRBJ2-7; TRBD1 matches at 8 bases. This CDR3 spans 16 amino acids. After removal of 2 bases from V and 2 bases from J, the junction contained 9 bases not matched to a gene. Germline-derived CDR1 and CDR2 are SGHDT and YYEEEE. CDR3 amino acids: CASSLPGTGDTYEQYF. CDR3 DNA sequence: TGTGCCAGCAGCTTACCCGGGACAGGAGACACCTACGAGCAGTACTTC.

The chain carries TRBV7-9 and TRBJ1-2, with D unclear. Trimming removed 0 bases from V and 2 bases from J, with 10 bases in between. The CDR3 is made up of 15 amino acids. Germline values: CDR1 SEHNR, CDR2 FQNEAQ (reference sequence). This chain's CDR3 is CASSLAFEPNYGYTF. CDR3 DNA sequence: TGTGCCAGCAGCTTAGCATTTGAGCCAAACTATGGCTACACCTTC.

This clone was found a few times. This sequence joins TRBV5-6 and TRBJ2-7; 8 bases map to TRBD2. The V gene's germline CDR1 is SGHDT and CDR2 YYEEEE. This CDR3 has 15 amino acids. Germline trimming cut 2 bases from V and 5 bases from J; bases unmatched to any gene: 9. CDR3 nucleotides: TGTGCCAGCAGCTTTTCCCTAGCGGGTTACCACGAGCAGTACTTC. It codes for CASSFSLAGYHEQYF.

The chain uses TRBV14 and TRBJ2-1; 7 nucleotides align to TRBD2. The CDR3 loop spans 14 amino acids. The germline gives CDR1 SGHDN, CDR2 FVKESK. V lost 4 bases and J lost 5; bases outside the gene matches: 5. The CDR3: CASSLRETHNEQFF. DNA of the CDR3: TGTGCCAGCAGCCTGCGGGAGACCCACAATGAGCAGTTCTTC.

This clone appeared a single time. The rearrangement uses TRBV7-9 and TRBJ1-4; TRBD1 is a possible D gene (5 bases). Germline V CDR1 and CDR2: SEHNR, FQNEAQ (reference sequence). The CDR3 has 14 residues. V shed 5 bases and J shed 7 bases, with 14 bases lying between them. The CDR3 DNA follows: TGTGCCAGCAGCCCCGGACATAGAAGTGAAAAACTGTTTTTT. Protein: CASSPGHRSEKLFF.

The DNA of the CDR3 is TGTGCCAGCAGCTTAGGTCGGACAGGGCATAATGAAAAACTGTTTTTT. This gives the protein CASSLGRTGHNEKLFF. The chain couples TRBV7-9 to TRBJ1-4, with TRBD1 matching 8 bases. The CDR3 is 16 residues long. Germline V gene sequence: CDR1 SEHNR, CDR2 FQNEAQ (reference sequence). The V and J ends lost 1 base and 4 bases, in that order; junction bases with no gene match: 5.

The chain carries TRBV9 and TRBJ2-5; 9 bases agree with TRBD1. CDR3 length: 16 residues. Germline V CDR1 and CDR2: SGDLS, YYNGEE. V was pared by 4 bases and J by 1 base, with 8 bases of the junction left unmatched. The CDR3 coding sequence is TGTGCCAGCAGCCCGGGACAGGGAATAAGCCAAGAGACCCAGTACTTC. It is translated as CASSPGQGISQETQYF.

V gene TRBV6-1 combines with J gene TRBJ1-2; D is undetermined. V was cut by 2 bases and J by 5 bases, with 9 bases left in between. The CDR3 loop spans 13 amino acids. CDR1 and CDR2 from the germline V gene are MNHNS and SASEGT. The CDR3 loop is CASSEYGDYGYTF. The CDR3 bases are TGTGCCAGCAGTGAATACGGGGATTATGGCTACACCTTC.

This clone was recorded at least ten times. The chain carries TRBV28 and TRBJ1-2; a possible D gene is TRBD1 (6 bases). Germline CDR1 and CDR2: MDHEN and SYDVKM. This CDR3 is 16 amino acids long. Trimming took off 6 bases at V and 0 bases at J, with 17 bases between the two ends. CDR3 amino acids: CASSSPYRAPNYGYTF. CDR3 bases: TGTGCCAGCAGCTCCCCCTACAGGGCACCTAACTATGGCTACACCTTC.

The rearrangement uses TRBV2 and TRBJ1-5, with 7 bases that match TRBD1. The CDR3 covers 18 residues. The V segment lost 5 bases and the J segment 5 bases; nucleotides outside the gene matches: 18. Germline-derived CDR1 and CDR2 are SNHLY and FYNNEI. As DNA, the CDR3 is TGTGCCAGCAGTTCTTCCCGTTTAGTCGGGACAGTATATCAGCCCCAGCATTTT. Amino acids: CASSSSRLVGTVYQPQHF.